The rows below give T cell receptor beta chains drawn from one sample of a study of Ad26.COV2.S vaccination and SARS-CoV-2 variants. Produced via immunoSEQ multiplex PCR; TCRdb's table is partial and in-frame only. Found here are some 180,000 clones, around 88% of them singletons; the top ten hold 5.9%. The specimen was peripheral blood, collected after recovery from COVID-19. All receptors derive from a human donor who had recovered from COVID-19. The CDR3 runs from the conserved cysteine through the conserved F or W. A D gene is named only where the DNA matches it firmly. Expanded clones are given a class, and other clones once, few, many or no size at all.

abundance	d_gene	j_gene	v_gene	CDR3aa	CDR3nt
-	-	TRBJ1-4	TRBV2	CASSDGGLATNEKLFF	TGTGCCAGCAGTGACGGGGGTCTGGCAACTAATGAAAAACTGTTTTTT
-	-	TRBJ1-1	TRBV18	CASSPGPNTEAFF	TGTGCCAGCTCACCAGGACCAAACACTGAAGCTTTCTTT
-	-	TRBJ2-4	TRBV18	CASSPPAGRAIQYF	TGTGCCAGCTCACCACCGGCGGGAAGAGCCATTCAGTACTTC
-	-	TRBJ1-4	TRBV29-1	CSVILNNEKLFF	TGCAGCGTGATACTAAATAATGAAAAACTGTTTTTT
-	TRBD2	TRBJ2-3	TRBV11-3	CASSRSAGVTDTQYF	TGTGCCAGCAGCCGCTCAGCGGGGGTCACAGATACGCAGTATTTT
-	-	TRBJ1-2	TRBV14	CASSPSGSYGYTF	TGTGCCAGCAGCCCTTCGGGCTCATATGGCTACACCTTC
few	-	TRBJ2-1	TRBV9	CASSVGSGTLYNEQFF	TGTGCCAGCAGCGTTGGCTCCGGGACTTTATACAATGAGCAGTTCTTC
-	-	TRBJ2-5	TRBV2	CASAQRGGETQYF	TGTGCCAGCGCCCAACGGGGTGGAGAGACCCAGTACTTC
-	-	TRBJ1-5	TRBV9	CASSPPGGSLYSNQPQHF	TGTGCCAGCAGCCCTCCGGGGGGTTCTCTATATAGCAATCAGCCCCAGCATTTT
-	-	TRBJ2-5	TRBV3-1/TRBV3-2	CASSPTTGTGETQYF	TGTGCCAGCAGCCCGACTACAGGGACTGGAGAGACCCAGTACTTC
-	TRBD1	TRBJ1-2	TRBV12-3/TRBV12-4	CASSDRGGNGYTF	TGTGCCAGCAGTGACAGGGGCGGAAATGGCTACACCTTC
few	-	TRBJ2-5	TRBV2	CASRGQETQYF	TGTGCCAGCAGGGGCCAAGAGACCCAGTACTTC
-	TRBD2	TRBJ2-7	TRBV24-1	CATSDSGLAGGPWNEQYF	TGTGCCACCAGTGACTCGGGACTAGCGGGAGGGCCTTGGAACGAGCAGTACTTC
-	-	TRBJ1-2	TRBV28	CASIPSGQGYGYTF	TGTGCCAGCATCCCATCCGGCCAGGGCTATGGCTACACCTTC
-	-	TRBJ2-3	TRBV12-3/TRBV12-4	CASSVAPSTQYF	TGTGCCAGCAGCGTAGCGCCATCTACGCAGTATTTT
-	-	TRBJ1-2	TRBV5-1	CASSLQDNYGYTF	TGCGCCAGCAGCTTGCAGGACAACTATGGCTACACCTTC
-	-	TRBJ1-5	TRBV19	CARPRGRVERQPQHF	TGTGCCAGGCCCCGCGGCAGGGTCGAACGTCAGCCCCAGCATTTT
-	-	TRBJ2-3	TRBV14	CASSHRDRRTDTQYF	TGTGCCAGCAGTCACCGGGACCGACGCACAGATACGCAGTATTTT
-	TRBD1	TRBJ1-4	TRBV30	CAWTYRGTINEKLFF	TGTGCCTGGACATACAGGGGGACGATTAATGAAAAACTGTTTTTT
-	TRBD1	TRBJ2-2	TRBV27	CASSFGTGGPGELFF	TGTGCCAGCAGTTTCGGGACAGGGGGCCCCGGGGAGCTGTTTTTT
-	TRBD1	TRBJ2-1	TRBV28	CASSFGQGDFNEQFF	TGTGCCAGCAGTTTCGGACAGGGGGACTTCAATGAGCAGTTCTTC
few	-	TRBJ2-1	TRBV27	CASSWVGEQFF	TGTGCCAGCAGTTGGGTGGGTGAGCAGTTCTTC
-	-	TRBJ1-1	TRBV27	CASSLSTAANTEAFF	TGTGCCAGCAGTTTATCGACGGCGGCGAACACTGAAGCTTTCTTT
-	-	TRBJ2-5	TRBV19	CASSIVTAQETQYF	TGTGCCAGTAGTATAGTAACAGCCCAAGAGACCCAGTACTTC
-	-	TRBJ1-1	TRBV7-9	CASSPSHTMNTEAFF	TGTGCCAGCAGCCCTTCACACACTATGAACACTGAAGCTTTCTTT
-	TRBD1	TRBJ2-3	TRBV19	CASSMDRADTQYF	TGTGCCAGTAGTATGGACAGGGCAGATACGCAGTATTTT
once	-	TRBJ2-5	TRBV15	CATSKTGNQETQYF	TGTGCCACCAGCAAGACAGGCAACCAAGAGACCCAGTACTTC
-	-	TRBJ2-3	TRBV18	CASSPAPAGATSTDTQYF	TGTGCCAGCTCACCCGCCCCCGCAGGAGCTACTAGCACAGATACGCAGTATTTT
-	TRBD1	TRBJ1-2	TRBV28	CASSPGTGGGVYGYTF	TGTGCCAGCAGTCCTGGGACAGGGGGCGGTGTCTATGGCTACACCTTC
-	-	TRBJ2-2	TRBV19	CASSILRADGAGELFF	TGTGCCAGTAGTATCCTTAGGGCTGACGGGGCCGGGGAGCTGTTTTTT
once	-	TRBJ1-2	TRBV19	CASSIVSGTNYGYTF	TGTGCCAGTAGTATAGTCTCCGGGACCAACTATGGCTACACCTTC
-	-	TRBJ2-1	TRBV29-1	CSVEEGVRRMQFF	TGCAGCGTTGAAGAGGGGGTGCGGCGGATGCAGTTCTTC
-	TRBD2	TRBJ2-1	TRBV5-1	CASSLLATEENEQFF	TGCGCCAGCAGCTTACTAGCGACTGAGGAAAATGAGCAGTTCTTC
-	-	TRBJ1-2	TRBV18	CASSSGGNYGYTF	TGTGCCAGCTCTTCGGGAGGGAACTATGGCTACACCTTC
-	-	TRBJ1-4	TRBV29-1	CSVSVPGEKLFF	TGCAGCGTTTCGGTCCCCGGGGAAAAACTGTTTTTT
-	TRBD1	TRBJ1-1	TRBV5-1	CASSLDRGWGAEAFF	TGCGCCAGCAGCTTGGACAGGGGTTGGGGCGCTGAAGCTTTCTTT
-	-	TRBJ1-4	TRBV2	CASSSRGPTNEKLFF	TGTGCCAGCAGTAGTCGGGGCCCAACTAATGAAAAACTGTTTTTT
few	-	TRBJ2-5	TRBV6-6	CASSYFLSETDETQYF	TGTGCCAGCAGTTACTTTCTATCCGAGACCGACGAGACCCAGTACTTC
-	-	TRBJ1-3	TRBV11-2	CAAGLTGPGNTIYF	TGTGCCGCGGGCCTGACAGGTCCTGGAAACACCATATATTTT
-	-	TRBJ2-4	TRBV10-1	CASSESPRRGIQAKNIQYF	TGCGCCAGCAGTGAGTCTCCTCGGAGGGGTATCCAGGCCAAAAACATTCAGTACTTC
-	-	TRBJ1-5	TRBV10-3	CAISESKGPQHF	TGTGCCATCAGTGAGTCGAAGGGGCCCCAGCATTTT
-	TRBD2	TRBJ2-1	TRBV27	CASSFLGGGRDNEQFF	TGTGCCAGCAGTTTCCTTGGCGGGGGGCGTGACAATGAGCAGTTCTTC
-	-	TRBJ1-1	TRBV18	CASSPSISMNTEAFF	TGTGCCAGCTCACCGTCGATCAGCATGAACACTGAAGCTTTCTTT
-	TRBD1	TRBJ1-1	TRBV2	CASSYPGTGNMNTEAFF	TGTGCCAGCAGTTATCCCGGGACAGGGAATATGAACACTGAAGCTTTCTTT
-	-	TRBJ2-1	TRBV21-1	CASSPPYGRGRPYNEQFF	TGTGCCAGCAGCCCCCCCTACGGGCGCGGCAGGCCCTACAATGAGCAGTTCTTC
-	-	TRBJ2-1	TRBV19	CASSNAGSSYNEQFF	TGTGCCAGTAGTAACGCAGGGAGCTCCTACAATGAGCAGTTCTTC
-	TRBD1	TRBJ1-2	TRBV5-1	CASSLEGQGAGGYTF	TGCGCCAGCAGCTTGGAGGGACAGGGGGCTGGTGGCTACACCTTC
-	-	TRBJ1-2	TRBV2	CASSETGRGGYTF	TGTGCCAGCAGTGAGACAGGAAGGGGGGGCTACACCTTC
-	-	TRBJ1-2	TRBV3-1/TRBV3-2	CASSQGPGDSYYGYTF	TGTGCCAGCAGCCAAGGTCCGGGGGACTCCTACTATGGCTACACCTTC
-	-	TRBJ2-6	TRBV10-2	CASSEGQGFPGANVLTF	TGCGCCAGCAGTGAGGGGCAGGGATTCCCTGGGGCCAACGTCCTGACTTTC
-	-	TRBJ1-1	TRBV11-1	CASSFSFSTEAFF	TGTGCCAGCAGCTTCAGTTTCAGCACTGAAGCTTTCTTT
once	-	TRBJ2-2	TRBV9	CASKGSNTGELFF	TGTGCCAGCAAGGGATCGAACACCGGGGAGCTGTTTTTT
-	-	TRBJ2-3	TRBV28	CASRRGGTGDTQYF	TGTGCCAGCAGACGAGGGGGGACCGGGGATACGCAGTATTTT
-	TRBD1	TRBJ1-4	TRBV10-3	CAIRTGANEKLFF	TGTGCCATCAGGACAGGGGCTAATGAAAAACTGTTTTTT